This passage covers 2 T cell receptor beta chains from one sample sequenced in a study of T cell clonotyping in hematopoietic cell transplantation. The time point here: recipient sample about 28 days before transplant, after cytoreduction. Clones were read by immunoSEQ multiplex PCR, and TCRdb kept only the in-frame ones, dropping some. The sample records tens of thousands of clones, almost 97% being singletons. Specimen: peripheral blood mononuclear cells, collected before stem cell transplant. These receptors came from a woman aged 45-65 years with acute myeloid leukemia. Some clones in this sample may be carry-over from other donors' samples.

V is TRBV27 and J is TRBJ1-1; 9 bases fit TRBD1. V trimming: 5 bases; J trimming: 2 bases; junction bases outside the gene matches: 3. Germline V gene data show CDR1 as MNHEY and CDR2 as SMNVEV (reference sequence). The CDR3 covers 14 residues. This CDR3 is CASSPGQGNTEAFF. CDR3 in DNA: TGTGCCAGCAGTCCGGGACAGGGCAACACTGAAGCTTTCTTT.

The chain couples TRBV5-1 to TRBJ1-5, with 9 bases aligning to TRBD1. This CDR3 spans 15 amino acids. V lost 6 bases and J lost 2; bases outside the gene matches: 6. CDR1 and CDR2 from the germline V gene are SGHRS and YFSETQ. The CDR3 DNA sequence: TGCGCCAGCAAACCCTGGACAGGGGGCAATCAGCCCCAGCATTTT. Translating it yields CASKPWTGGNQPQHF. The full variable domain, with the rest looked up from reference TRBV5-1 and TRBJ1-5, is KAGVTQTPRYLIKTRGQQVTLSCSPISGHRSVSWYQQTPGQGLQFLFEYFSETQRNKGNFPGRFSGRQFSNSRSEMNVSTLELGDSALYLCASKPWTGGNQPQHFGDGTRLSIL.